The TCR beta chain under discussion was sequenced for a study of human T cells and chemical hapten exposure. Study details: The use of 2% DPC on approximately 2 cm by approximately 2 cm of upper inner arm skin constituted sensitization. Study-level results: Counts of TCRs expanded at PT1 correlated positively with patch test score.

V was pared by 8 bases and J by 1 base, with 11 bases between. The CDR3 consists of 13 residues. CDR1 and CDR2 (germline): SQVTM, ANQGSEA. Time point of the sample: patch test 2, 6 weeks after DPC sensitization. Sample treatment: therapeutic diphenylcyclopropenone sensitization with weekly scalp DPC. At patch-test visits, sampling came before the patch test. One entry per CDR3 protein results from TCRdb running MiXCR on the RACE reads. The data hold about 400,000 distinct CDR3 sequences, with around 6% observed a single time. A note on this clonotype: What it recognizes is unknown.

This material consisted of whole blood, taken in connection with sensitization to the hapten diphenylcyclopropenone (DPC). The V and J genes are TRBV29-1 and TRBJ2-2; D possibly corresponds to TRBD1 (6 bases). The receptor comes from a woman between 18 and 29 years old with alopecia areata. Some clones in this sample may be carry-over from other donors' samples. CDR3 sequence: CSIVTGNTGELFF. DNA for the CDR3: TGCAGCATCGTGACAGGGAACACCGGGGAGCTGTTTTTT.